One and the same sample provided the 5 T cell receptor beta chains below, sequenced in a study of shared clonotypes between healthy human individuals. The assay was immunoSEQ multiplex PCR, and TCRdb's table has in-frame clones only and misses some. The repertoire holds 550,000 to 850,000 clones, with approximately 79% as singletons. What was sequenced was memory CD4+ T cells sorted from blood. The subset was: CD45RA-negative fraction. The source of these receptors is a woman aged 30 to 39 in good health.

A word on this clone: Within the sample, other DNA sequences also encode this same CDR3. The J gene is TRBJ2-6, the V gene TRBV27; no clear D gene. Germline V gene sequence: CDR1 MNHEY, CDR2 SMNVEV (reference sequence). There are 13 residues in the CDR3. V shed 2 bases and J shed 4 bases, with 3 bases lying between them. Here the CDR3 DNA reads TGTGCCAGCAGTTTAAGCGGGGCCAACGTCCTGACTTTC. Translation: CASSLSGANVLTF.

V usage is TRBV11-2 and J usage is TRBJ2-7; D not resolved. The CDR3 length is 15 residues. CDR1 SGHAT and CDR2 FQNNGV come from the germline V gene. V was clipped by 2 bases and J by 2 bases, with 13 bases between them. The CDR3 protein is CASSLSGQSPYEQYF. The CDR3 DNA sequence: TGTGCCAGCAGCTTATCTGGGCAATCTCCCTACGAGCAGTACTTC.

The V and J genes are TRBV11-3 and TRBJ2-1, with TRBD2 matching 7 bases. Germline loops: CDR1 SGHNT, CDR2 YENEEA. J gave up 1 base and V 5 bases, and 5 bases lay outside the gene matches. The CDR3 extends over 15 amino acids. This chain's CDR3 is CASSLGGGSYNEQFF. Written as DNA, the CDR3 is TGTGCCAGCAGCCTTGGGGGGGGTTCCTACAATGAGCAGTTCTTC.

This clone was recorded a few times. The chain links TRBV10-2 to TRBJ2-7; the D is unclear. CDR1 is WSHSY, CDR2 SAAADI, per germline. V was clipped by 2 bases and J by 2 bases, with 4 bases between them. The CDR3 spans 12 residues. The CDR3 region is CASSESAYEQYF. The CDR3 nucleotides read TGCGCCAGCAGTGAGAGTGCCTACGAGCAGTACTTC.

The CDR3 reads CATSRGTTGANEKLFF. CDR3 DNA sequence: TGTGCCACCAGCCGTGGCACGACAGGCGCTAATGAAAAACTGTTTTTT. This rearrangement joins TRBV15 to TRBJ1-4; D is possibly TRBD1 (6 bases). This CDR3 comprises 16 residues. Germline CDR1 is LNHNV and CDR2 is YYDKDF (reference sequence). Trimming left V 5 bases short and J 3 bases short, with 16 bases between. The whole variable domain, filled in from reference TRBV15 and TRBJ1-4, reads DAMVIQNPRYQVTQFGKPVTLSCSQTLNHNVMYWYQQKSSQAPKLLFHYYDKDFNNEADTPDNFQSRRPNTSFCFLDIRSPGLGDTAMYLCATSRGTTGANEKLFFGSGTQLSVL.